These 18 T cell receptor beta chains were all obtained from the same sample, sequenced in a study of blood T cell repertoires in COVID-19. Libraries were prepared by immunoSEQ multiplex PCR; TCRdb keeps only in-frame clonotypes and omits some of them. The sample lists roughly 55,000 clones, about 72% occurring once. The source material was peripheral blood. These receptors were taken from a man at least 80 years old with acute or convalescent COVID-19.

The CDR3 region is CSGTGGAGNTIYF. The CDR3 nucleotides read TGCAGCGGAACAGGGGGCGCTGGAAACACCATATATTTT. This sequence joins TRBV29-1 and TRBJ1-3, with TRBD1 identical over 9 bases. The J segment lost 2 bases and the V segment lost 7 bases, leaving 3 bases of the junction unmatched. Germline CDR1 and CDR2: SQVTM and ANQGSEA. The CDR3 extends over 13 amino acids.

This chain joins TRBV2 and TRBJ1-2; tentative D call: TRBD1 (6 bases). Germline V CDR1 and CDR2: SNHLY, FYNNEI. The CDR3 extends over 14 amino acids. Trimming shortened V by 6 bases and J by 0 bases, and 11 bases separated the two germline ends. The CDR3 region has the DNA TGTGCCAGCAGGTCAGGGGTTCCTAACTATGGCTACACCTTC. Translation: CASRSGVPNYGYTF.

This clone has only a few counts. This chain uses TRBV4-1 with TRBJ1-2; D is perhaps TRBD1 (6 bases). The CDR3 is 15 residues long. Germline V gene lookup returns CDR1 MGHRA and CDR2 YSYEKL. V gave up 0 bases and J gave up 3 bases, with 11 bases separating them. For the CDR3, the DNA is TGCGCCAGCAGCCAAGACACAACAGGGTACTATGGCTACACCTTC. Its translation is CASSQDTTGYYGYTF.

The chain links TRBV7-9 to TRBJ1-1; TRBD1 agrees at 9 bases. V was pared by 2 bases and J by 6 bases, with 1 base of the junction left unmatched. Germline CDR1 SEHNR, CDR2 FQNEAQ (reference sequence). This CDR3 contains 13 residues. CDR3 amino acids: CASSLRTGAEAFF. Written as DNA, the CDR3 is TGTGCCAGCAGCTTACGGACAGGGGCTGAAGCTTTCTTT.

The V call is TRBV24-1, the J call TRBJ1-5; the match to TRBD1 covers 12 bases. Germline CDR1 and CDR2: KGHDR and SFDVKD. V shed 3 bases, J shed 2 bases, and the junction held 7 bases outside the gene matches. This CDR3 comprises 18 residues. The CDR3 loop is CATSDPRDRGQGNQPQHF. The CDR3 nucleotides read TGTGCCACCAGTGATCCGAGGGACAGGGGGCAAGGCAATCAGCCCCAGCATTTT.

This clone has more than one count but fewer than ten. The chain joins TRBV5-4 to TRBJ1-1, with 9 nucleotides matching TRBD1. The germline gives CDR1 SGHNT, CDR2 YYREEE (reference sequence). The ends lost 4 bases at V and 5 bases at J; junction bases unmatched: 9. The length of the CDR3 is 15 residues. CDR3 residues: CASSLIDRGSTEAFF. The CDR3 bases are TGTGCCAGCAGCCTAATAGACAGGGGGTCTACTGAAGCTTTCTTT. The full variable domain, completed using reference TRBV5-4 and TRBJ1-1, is ETGVTQSPTHLIKTRGQQVTLRCSSQSGHNTVSWYQQALGQGPQFIFQYYREEENGRGNFPPRFSGLQFPNYSSELNVNALELDDSALYLCASSLIDRGSTEAFFGQGTRLTVV.

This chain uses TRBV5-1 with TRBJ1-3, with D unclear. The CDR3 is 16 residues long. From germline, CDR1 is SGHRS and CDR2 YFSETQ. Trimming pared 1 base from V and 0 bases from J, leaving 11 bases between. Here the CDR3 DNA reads TGCGCCAGCAGCTTGAACGAACGGGGCTCTGGAAACACCATATATTTT. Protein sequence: CASSLNERGSGNTIYF.

In DNA form, the CDR3 reads TGTGCCAGCAGACCTCGGGACAGGGGGTCCCACGAGCAGTACTTC. Amino acid sequence: CASRPRDRGSHEQYF. J is TRBJ2-7 and V is TRBV6-2 or TRBV6-3; 11 bases map to TRBD1. The trim removed 6 bases at V and 5 bases at J, leaving 9 bases unmatched. Per germline, CDR1 MNHEY and CDR2 SVGEGT. CDR3 length: 15 amino acids.

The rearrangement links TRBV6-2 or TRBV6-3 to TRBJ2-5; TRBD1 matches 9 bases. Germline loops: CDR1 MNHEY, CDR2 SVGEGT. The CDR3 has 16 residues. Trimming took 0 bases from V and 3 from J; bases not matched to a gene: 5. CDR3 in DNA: TGTGCCAGCAGTTACTCCCCCCGGGACAGGGAAGAGACCCAGTACTTC. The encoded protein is CASSYSPRDREETQYF.

The CDR3 region is CASSRTSGGSGELFF. The CDR3, as DNA: TGCGCCAGCAGCCGGACTAGCGGTGGGTCTGGGGAGCTGTTTTTT. This chain joins TRBV5-1 and TRBJ2-2; 10 bases line up with TRBD2. Germline V gene data show CDR1 as SGHRS and CDR2 as YFSETQ. Unmatched junction bases numbered 8, after V lost 4 bases and J lost 8 bases. The CDR3 spans 15 residues.

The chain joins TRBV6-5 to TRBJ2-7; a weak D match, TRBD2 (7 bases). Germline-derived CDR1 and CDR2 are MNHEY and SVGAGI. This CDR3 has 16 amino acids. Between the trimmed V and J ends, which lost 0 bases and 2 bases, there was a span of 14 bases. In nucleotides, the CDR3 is TGTGCCAGCAGTTACTCGATGGGGGGGGCTCCCTACGAGCAGTACTTC. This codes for CASSYSMGGAPYEQYF.

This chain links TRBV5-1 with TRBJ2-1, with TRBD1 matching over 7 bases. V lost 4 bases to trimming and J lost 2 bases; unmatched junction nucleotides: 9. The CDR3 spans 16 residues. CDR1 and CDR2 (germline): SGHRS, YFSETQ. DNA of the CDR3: TGCGCCAGCAGCCGGACAGGAGATTTGGCCTACAATGAGCAGTTCTTC. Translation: CASSRTGDLAYNEQFF.

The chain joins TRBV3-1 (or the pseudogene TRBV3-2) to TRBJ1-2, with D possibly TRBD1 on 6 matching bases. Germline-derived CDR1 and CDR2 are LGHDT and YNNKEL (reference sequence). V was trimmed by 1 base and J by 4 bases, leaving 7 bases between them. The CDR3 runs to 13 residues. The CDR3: CASSQVQGYGYTF. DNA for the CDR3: TGTGCCAGCAGCCAAGTACAGGGCTATGGCTACACCTTC.

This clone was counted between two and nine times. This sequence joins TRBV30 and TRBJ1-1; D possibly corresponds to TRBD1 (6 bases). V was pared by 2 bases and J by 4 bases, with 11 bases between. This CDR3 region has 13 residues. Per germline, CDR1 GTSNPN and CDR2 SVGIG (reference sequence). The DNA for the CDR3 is TGTGCCTGGAGTACACAGGGAAGCACTGAAGCTTTCTTT. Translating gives CAWSTQGSTEAFF.

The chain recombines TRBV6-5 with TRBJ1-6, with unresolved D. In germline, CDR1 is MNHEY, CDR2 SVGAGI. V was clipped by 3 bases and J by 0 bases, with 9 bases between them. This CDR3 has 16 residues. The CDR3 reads CASSYRSLSYNSPLHF. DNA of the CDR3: TGTGCCAGCAGTTATCGGAGTCTCTCCTATAATTCACCCCTCCACTTT.

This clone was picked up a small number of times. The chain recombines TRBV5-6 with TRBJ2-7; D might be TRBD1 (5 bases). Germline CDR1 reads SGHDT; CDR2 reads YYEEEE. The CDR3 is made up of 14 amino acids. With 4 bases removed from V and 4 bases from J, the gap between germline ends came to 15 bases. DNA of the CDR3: TGTGCCAGCAGCCCCGGAACGACAGTGTACGAGCAGTACTTC. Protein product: CASSPGTTVYEQYF.

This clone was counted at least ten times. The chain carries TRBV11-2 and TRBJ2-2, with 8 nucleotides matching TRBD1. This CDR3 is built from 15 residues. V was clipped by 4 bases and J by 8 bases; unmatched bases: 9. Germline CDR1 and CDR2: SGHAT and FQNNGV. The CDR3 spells CASSSVGQGAGELFF. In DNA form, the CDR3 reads TGTGCCAGCAGCTCCGTAGGGCAGGGGGCTGGGGAGCTGTTTTTT. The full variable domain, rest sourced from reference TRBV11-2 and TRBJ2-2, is EAGVAQSPRYKIIEKRQSVAFWCNPISGHATLYWYQQILGQGPKLLIQFQNNGVVDDSQLPKDRFSAERLKGVDSTLKIQPAKLEDSAVYLCASSSVGQGAGELFFGEGSRLTVL.

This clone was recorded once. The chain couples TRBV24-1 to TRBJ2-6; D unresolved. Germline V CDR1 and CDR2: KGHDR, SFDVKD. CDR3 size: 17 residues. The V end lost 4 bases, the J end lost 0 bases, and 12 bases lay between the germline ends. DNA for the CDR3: TGTGCCACCAGTGACATAAATTCAGGCTCTGGGGCCAACGTCCTGACTTTC. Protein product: CATSDINSGSGANVLTF.